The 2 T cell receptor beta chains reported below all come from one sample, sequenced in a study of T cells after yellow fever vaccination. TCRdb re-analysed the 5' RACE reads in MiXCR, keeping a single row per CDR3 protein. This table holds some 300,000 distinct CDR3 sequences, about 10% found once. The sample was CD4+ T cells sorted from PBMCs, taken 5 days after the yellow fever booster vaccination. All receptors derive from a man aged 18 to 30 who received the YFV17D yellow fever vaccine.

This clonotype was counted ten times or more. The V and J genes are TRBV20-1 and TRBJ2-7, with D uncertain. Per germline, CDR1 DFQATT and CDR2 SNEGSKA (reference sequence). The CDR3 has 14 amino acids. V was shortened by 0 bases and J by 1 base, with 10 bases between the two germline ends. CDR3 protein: CSARDFRLSYEQYF. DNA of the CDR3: TGCAGTGCTAGAGATTTTAGACTTTCCTACGAGCAGTACTTC.

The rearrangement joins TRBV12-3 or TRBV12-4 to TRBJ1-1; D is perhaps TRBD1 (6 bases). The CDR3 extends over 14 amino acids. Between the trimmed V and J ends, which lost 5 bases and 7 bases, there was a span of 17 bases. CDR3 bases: TGTGCCAGCAGTCGTCGTCAGGGGACTGGTGAAGCTTTCTTT. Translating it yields CASSRRQGTGEAFF.